These 28 T cell receptor beta chains share one sample of origin, sequenced in a study of blood T cell repertoires in COVID-19. Sequencing used immunoSEQ multiplex PCR; TCRdb keeps in-frame clones, though not all of them. Found here are some 200,000 clones, roughly 87% of them singletons; the top ten hold around 6.5%. Sequences were obtained from peripheral blood. These receptors were collected from a woman between 35 and 50 years old with acute or convalescent COVID-19.

The chain joins TRBV30 to TRBJ1-4; a weak D match, TRBD1 (5 bases). CDR1 is GTSNPN, CDR2 SVGIG, per germline (reference sequence). Between the trimmed V and J ends, which lost 4 bases and 0 bases, there was a span of 18 bases. This CDR3 is built from 17 residues. The CDR3 loop is CAWNANGVGATNEKLFF. CDR3 nucleotide sequence: TGTGCCTGGAATGCCAATGGTGTAGGGGCAACTAATGAAAAACTGTTTTTT.

The CDR3 region has the DNA TGTGCCAGCAGTTACTCGGAGTTCGAAAAACTGTTTTTT. Translated: CASSYSEFEKLFF. V gene TRBV6-5 combines with J gene TRBJ1-4; D gene ambiguous. Germline loops: CDR1 MNHEY, CDR2 SVGAGI. Trimming stripped 0 bases from V and 8 bases from J, with 7 bases between. The CDR3 covers 13 residues.

The chain couples TRBV27 to TRBJ2-1; TRBD2 matches at 10 bases. V trimming: 0 bases; J trimming: 9 bases; junction bases outside the gene matches: 5. The CDR3 is made up of 15 amino acids. Germline V gene sequence: CDR1 MNHEY, CDR2 SMNVEV (reference sequence). The CDR3 is CASSLSLAGDGEQFF. The CDR3, as DNA: TGTGCCAGCAGTTTATCCCTAGCGGGAGACGGTGAGCAGTTCTTC.

The chain couples TRBV5-1 to TRBJ2-1; 10 bases agree with TRBD2. Losses at the gene ends were 4 bases for V and 8 bases for J; bases not matched to a gene: 12. The CDR3 runs to 16 residues. Germline lookup yields CDR1 SGHRS and CDR2 YFSETQ. As DNA, the CDR3 is TGCGCCAGCAGCCCCCTCGGAGCGGGAGGGTCCGATGAGCAGTTCTTC. The encoded protein is CASSPLGAGGSDEQFF.

This clone appeared once. The chain joins TRBV7-6 to TRBJ1-3; weak D call: TRBD1 (5 bases). CDR1 and CDR2 from the germline V gene are SGHVS and FNYEAQ. V was cut by 1 base and J by 1 base, with 14 bases left in between. The CDR3 has 17 amino acids. Here the CDR3 DNA reads TGTGCCAGCAGCTTAGTAGTCCAGGGAGGGTCTGGAAACACCATATATTTT. Residues: CASSLVVQGGSGNTIYF.

The V call is TRBV19, the J call TRBJ2-1; D gene ambiguous. The CDR3 is made up of 12 amino acids. Germline assignment: CDR1 LNHDA and CDR2 SQIVND (reference sequence). The V end lost 3 bases, the J end lost 10 bases, and 10 bases lay between the germline ends. Here the CDR3 reads CASSIGIGEQFF. In nucleotides, the CDR3 is TGTGCCAGTAGTATTGGAATCGGGGAGCAGTTCTTC.

This chain links TRBV30 with TRBJ1-5; 7 positions match TRBD1. With V trimmed by 2 bases and J by 4 bases, 2 bases remained unmatched. CDR3 length: 13 amino acids. The germline V gene has CDR1 GTSNPN and CDR2 SVGIG (reference sequence). The CDR3 loop reads CAWSTTGNQPQHF. DNA of the CDR3: TGTGCCTGGAGTACGACAGGGAATCAGCCCCAGCATTTT.

V gene TRBV5-6 combines with J gene TRBJ2-1, with 10 nucleotides matching TRBD1. J gave up 1 base and V 5 bases, and 3 bases lay outside the gene matches. The germline gives CDR1 SGHDT, CDR2 YYEEEE. CDR3 size: 15 residues. CDR3 DNA: TGTGCCAGCAGGCGGACAGGGGGTTCCTACAATGAGCAGTTCTTC. Encoded protein: CASRRTGGSYNEQFF.

The chain joins TRBV30 to TRBJ1-1; D perhaps matches TRBD1 (5 bases). Between the trimmed V and J ends, which lost 3 bases and 1 base, there was a span of 12 bases. This CDR3 contains 14 residues. The germline V gene has CDR1 GTSNPN and CDR2 SVGIG (reference sequence). CDR3 bases: TGTGCCTGGAGGAGACAGATAAAGAACACTGAAGCTTTCTTT. It codes for CAWRRQIKNTEAFF.

This chain joins TRBV4-2 and TRBJ2-2, with TRBD2 matching over 10 bases. CDR1 and CDR2 from the germline V gene are LGHNA and YNFKEQ. This CDR3 has 18 amino acids. V was pared by 4 bases and J by 6 bases, with 14 bases of the junction left unmatched. CDR3 DNA sequence: TGTGCCAGCAGCCCTCCCTCAGTAGCTAGCGGGGGCCCCGGGGAGCTGTTTTTT. It translates to CASSPPSVASGGPGELFF.

V is TRBV5-1 and J is TRBJ2-1; TRBD2 matches 14 bases. The ends lost 0 bases at V and 1 base at J; junction bases unmatched: 3. CDR3 size: 18 residues. CDR1 and CDR2 (germline): SGHRS, YFSETQ. CDR3 loop: CASSLGLAGGWSYNEQFF. CDR3 nucleotides: TGCGCCAGCAGCTTGGGACTAGCGGGGGGGTGGTCCTACAATGAGCAGTTCTTC.

V gene TRBV10-3 combines with J gene TRBJ2-1; tentative D call: TRBD2 (5 bases). CDR1 and CDR2 (germline): ENHRY, SYGVKD. Trimming shortened V by 5 bases and J by 2 bases, and 10 bases separated the two germline ends. This CDR3 spans 14 amino acids. The CDR3 is CAISRGKTYNEQFF. The CDR3, as DNA: TGTGCCATCAGTCGGGGAAAGACCTACAATGAGCAGTTCTTC.

The chain links TRBV5-8 to TRBJ2-3; D gene ambiguous. This CDR3 contains 13 residues. Trimming pared 4 bases from V and 4 bases from J, leaving 10 bases between. Germline V gene sequence: CDR1 SGHTS, CDR2 YDEGEE. CDR3 bases: TGTGCCAGCAGCCCCCGAAGCCCAGATACGCAGTATTTT. Amino acid sequence: CASSPRSPDTQYF.

J is TRBJ2-3 and V is TRBV5-1; possibly TRBD2 for D (6 bases). The CDR3 is 15 amino acids. CDR1 and CDR2 from the germline V gene are SGHRS and YFSETQ. Trimming left V 6 bases short and J 1 base short, with 15 bases between. As DNA, the CDR3 is TGCGCCAGCATGATCTACGGGACTGGCACAGATACGCAGTATTTT. Residues: CASMIYGTGTDTQYF.

This clone showed up just once. The gene calls are TRBV7-9 and TRBJ1-1; 7 nucleotides line up with TRBD1. Trimming removed 3 bases from V and 4 bases from J; junction bases left unmatched: 5. Germline loops: CDR1 SEHNR, CDR2 FQNEAQ (reference sequence). The CDR3 has 14 residues. As DNA, the CDR3 is TGTGCCAGCAGCTTCACAGGGGTGGGCACTGAAGCTTTCTTT. Protein sequence: CASSFTGVGTEAFF.

The CDR3 bases are TGCAGCGTTGGCGGCACCGGAACAGATACGCAGTATTTT. This translates into CSVGGTGTDTQYF. V and J are TRBV29-1 and TRBJ2-3; D is ambiguous. This CDR3 has 13 residues. Germline V gene sequence: CDR1 SQVTM, CDR2 ANQGSEA. Trimming left V 4 bases short and J 3 bases short, with 11 bases between.

The genes are TRBV6-1 and TRBJ2-7, with a possible D match to TRBD1 (6 bases). The CDR3 is 15 residues long. V was cut by 2 bases and J by 2 bases, with 13 bases left in between. In germline, CDR1 is MNHNS, CDR2 SASEGT. CDR3 amino acids: CASSEREKGAYEQYF. As DNA, the CDR3 is TGTGCCAGCAGTGAAAGGGAGAAGGGGGCCTACGAGCAGTACTTC.

The CDR3 region is CASSSTGTVNYGYTF. The CDR3 DNA sequence: TGTGCCAGCAGTTCCACGGGGACAGTTAACTATGGCTACACCTTC. The chain combines TRBV28 with TRBJ1-2; 7 bases align to TRBD1. Germline trimming cut 4 bases from V and 1 base from J; bases unmatched to any gene: 6. The germline gives CDR1 MDHEN, CDR2 SYDVKM. The CDR3 contains 15 residues.

The chain links TRBV10-3 to TRBJ2-3, with 7 nucleotides matching TRBD1. V was pared by 4 bases and J by 6 bases, with 10 bases of the junction left unmatched. The CDR3 length is 15 residues. CDR1 is ENHRY, CDR2 SYGVKD, per germline. As DNA, the CDR3 is TGTGCCATCAGTGGACCCGGGACAGTGGGCGATACGCAGTATTTT. This encodes CAISGPGTVGDTQYF.

The chain carries TRBV28 and TRBJ1-5, with TRBD1 identical over 7 bases. Germline V gene data show CDR1 as MDHEN and CDR2 as SYDVKM. CDR3 size: 14 residues. Trimming at V came to 3 bases and at J to 6 bases, leaving 5 bases not matched to a gene. CDR3 nucleotide sequence: TGTGCCAGCAGTTTGCGACAGGGAGGTCAGCCCCAGCATTTT. Encoded protein: CASSLRQGGQPQHF.

The chain carries TRBV11-2 and TRBJ2-1, with 11 nucleotides matching TRBD2. This CDR3 is 19 amino acids long. Germline CDR1 is SGHAT and CDR2 is FQNNGV. The V gene end was trimmed by 2 bases and the J gene end by 5 bases; junction bases not matched to a gene: 14. The CDR3 region is CASSLTVGTSGPYHNEQFF. CDR3 coding DNA: TGTGCCAGCAGCTTAACGGTAGGGACTAGCGGACCCTATCACAATGAGCAGTTCTTC.

The genes are TRBV5-1 and TRBJ2-1; maybe TRBD1 (6 bases). V lost 1 base to trimming and J lost 5 bases, with 10 bases between them. CDR1 and CDR2 (germline): SGHRS, YFSETQ. The CDR3 consists of 14 residues. The CDR3 loop reads CASSLKGQDNEQFF. CDR3 bases: TGCGCCAGCAGCTTGAAGGGACAAGACAATGAGCAGTTCTTC.

This chain uses TRBV29-1 with TRBJ2-7; D is ambiguous. This CDR3 comprises 13 residues. Trimming cost V 0 bases and J 3 bases, with 9 bases left between them. Germline CDR1 reads SQVTM; CDR2 reads ANQGSEA. The CDR3: CSVEDKSDYEQYF. DNA of the CDR3: TGCAGCGTTGAAGATAAGTCAGACTACGAGCAGTACTTC.

V is TRBV6-4 and J is TRBJ1-1; TRBD1 matches at 9 bases. This CDR3 spans 13 amino acids. Germline CDR1 is MRHNA and CDR2 is SNTAGT. Trimming cost V 5 bases and J 4 bases; bases outside gene matches: 2. The CDR3 region is CASSSDRGTEAFF. The CDR3 region has the DNA TGTGCCAGCAGTTCGGACAGGGGCACTGAAGCTTTCTTT.

This chain connects TRBV7-2 to TRBJ2-7, with 7 bases lining up with TRBD2. After removal of 4 bases from V and 7 bases from J, the junction contained 4 bases not matched to a gene. The CDR3 totals 12 residues. CDR1 and CDR2 (germline): SGHTA, FQGNSA. CDR3 bases: TGTGCCAGCAGCTCCTGGCGGGGGGAGCAGTACTTC. It translates to CASSSWRGEQYF.

This chain joins TRBV5-5 and TRBJ2-5; D is possibly TRBD1 (6 bases). This CDR3 comprises 16 residues. Per germline, CDR1 SGHKS and CDR2 YYEKEE (reference sequence). V shed 0 bases and J shed 2 bases, with 14 bases lying between them. Here the CDR3 reads CASSLEGRGQQETQYF. In DNA form, the CDR3 reads TGTGCCAGCAGCTTGGAGGGCAGGGGACAACAAGAGACCCAGTACTTC.

This clone appeared a single time. V gene TRBV3-1 (or the pseudogene TRBV3-2) combines with J gene TRBJ2-7, with 7 nucleotides matching TRBD1. The germline CDR1 and CDR2 sequences are LGHDT and YNNKEL (reference sequence). CDR3 size: 15 residues. V lost 4 bases, J lost 2 bases, and 8 bases stayed unmatched. This chain's CDR3 is CASSPGLGQAYEQYF. The DNA of the CDR3 is TGTGCCAGCAGCCCGGGCCTCGGACAGGCCTACGAGCAGTACTTC.

This clone was seen just once. This chain joins TRBV19 and TRBJ1-6; 7 positions match TRBD1. The V gene's germline CDR1 is LNHDA and CDR2 SQIVND (reference sequence). Losses at the gene ends were 3 bases for V and 7 bases for J; bases not matched to a gene: 6. This CDR3 comprises 15 residues. The CDR3 sequence: CASSMEGQLNSPLHF. As DNA, the CDR3 is TGTGCCAGTAGTATGGAGGGACAGCTAAATTCACCCCTCCACTTT.